This T cell receptor beta chain was sequenced for a study of OX40 agonist ivuxolimab in advanced cancers. Study context: Ivuxolimab, an agonistic anti-OX40 (CD134) antibody, was given to patients. Partial responses were achieved by three patients: one hepatocellular carcinoma, two cutaneous melanoma. Notes on the study in general: The study found that CD8+ T cells averaged more expanded clones than CD4+. Undetermined was the antigen specificity of the expanded peripheral T cells.

Of note for this clone: Its antigen remains unidentified.

TCRdb's copy holds only in-frame clones and misses some; the assay was immunoSEQ multiplex PCR. The table includes about 64,000 clones, approximately 82% detected once. The sequencing used CD4+ or CD8+ T cells sorted from blood, collected in a trial of the OX40 agonist ivuxolimab. This TCR was sampled from an adult with an advanced solid tumor such as melanoma, head and neck, liver or kidney cancer.

The CDR3, as DNA: TGTGCCAGCAGCCCTAGTGGGGGCCTCGACACCGGGGAGCTGTTTTTT. This encodes CASSPSGGLDTGELFF. The chain is built from TRBV9 and TRBJ2-2, with a tentative D call TRBD1 (6 bases). The CDR3 spans 16 residues. Germline-derived CDR1 and CDR2 are SGDLS and YYNGEE. Trimming removed 4 bases from V and 3 bases from J, with 16 bases in between. The full variable domain, rest sourced from reference TRBV9 and TRBJ2-2, is DSGVTQTPKHLITATGQRVTLRCSPRSGDLSVYWYQQSLDQGLQFLIQYYNGEERAKGNILERFSAQQFPDLHSELNLSSLELGDSALYFCASSPSGGLDTGELFFGEGSRLTVL.